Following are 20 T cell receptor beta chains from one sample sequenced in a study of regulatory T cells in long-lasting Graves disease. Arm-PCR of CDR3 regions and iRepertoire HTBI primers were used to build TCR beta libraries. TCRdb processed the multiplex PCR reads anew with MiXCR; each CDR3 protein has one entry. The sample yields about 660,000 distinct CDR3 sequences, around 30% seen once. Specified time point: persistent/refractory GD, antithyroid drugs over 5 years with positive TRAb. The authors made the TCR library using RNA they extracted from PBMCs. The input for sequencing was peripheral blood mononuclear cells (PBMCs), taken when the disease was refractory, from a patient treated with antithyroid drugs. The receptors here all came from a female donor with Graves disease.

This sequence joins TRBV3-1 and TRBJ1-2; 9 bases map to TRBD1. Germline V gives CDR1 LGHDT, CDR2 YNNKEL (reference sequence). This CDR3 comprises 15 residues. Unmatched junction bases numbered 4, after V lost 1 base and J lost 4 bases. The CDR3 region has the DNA TGTGCCAGCAGCCAAGTGGGACAGGGCCCCTATGGCTACACCTTC. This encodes CASSQVGQGPYGYTF.

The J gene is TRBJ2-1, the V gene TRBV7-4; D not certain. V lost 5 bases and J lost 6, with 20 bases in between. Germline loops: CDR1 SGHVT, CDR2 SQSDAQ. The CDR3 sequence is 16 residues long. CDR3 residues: CASSLVSGNPGNEQFF. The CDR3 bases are TGTGCCAGCAGCCTCGTCTCGGGTAACCCAGGCAATGAGCAGTTCTTC.

The CDR3 loop reads CASSTTGTLNTEAFF. For the CDR3, the DNA is TGTGCCAGTAGTACAACCGGGACATTGAACACTGAAGCTTTCTTT. V usage is TRBV19 and J usage is TRBJ1-1; tentative D call: TRBD1 (6 bases). V was cut by 4 bases and J by 0 bases, with 12 bases left in between. This CDR3 region has 15 residues. In germline, CDR1 is LNHDA, CDR2 SQIVND (reference sequence).

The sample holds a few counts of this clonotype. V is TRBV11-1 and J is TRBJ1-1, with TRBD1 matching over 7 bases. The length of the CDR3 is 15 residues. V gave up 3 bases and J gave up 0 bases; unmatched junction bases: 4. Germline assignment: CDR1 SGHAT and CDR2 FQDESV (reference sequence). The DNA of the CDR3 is TGTGCCAGCAGCTTCAGCGACAGGGTGAACACTGAAGCTTTCTTT. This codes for CASSFSDRVNTEAFF.

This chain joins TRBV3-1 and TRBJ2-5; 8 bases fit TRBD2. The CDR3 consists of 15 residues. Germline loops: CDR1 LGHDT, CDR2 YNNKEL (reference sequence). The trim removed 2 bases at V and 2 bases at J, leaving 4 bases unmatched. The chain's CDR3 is CASSQSSGIQETQYF. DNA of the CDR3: TGTGCCAGCAGCCAAAGTAGCGGGATTCAAGAGACCCAGTACTTC.

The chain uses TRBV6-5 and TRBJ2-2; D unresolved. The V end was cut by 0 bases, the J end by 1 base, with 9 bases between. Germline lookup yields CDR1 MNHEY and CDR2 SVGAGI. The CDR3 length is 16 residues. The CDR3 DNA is TGTGCCAGCAGTTACTCGGGATGGGTGAACACCGGGGAGCTGTTTTTT. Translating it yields CASSYSGWVNTGELFF.

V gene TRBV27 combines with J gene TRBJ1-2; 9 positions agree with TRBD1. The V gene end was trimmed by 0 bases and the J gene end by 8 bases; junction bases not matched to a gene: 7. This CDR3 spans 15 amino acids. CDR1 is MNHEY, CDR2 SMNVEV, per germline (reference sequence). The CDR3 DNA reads TGTGCCAGCAGTTTATCGCAAACAGGGGGCCCCGGCTACACCTTC. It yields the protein CASSLSQTGGPGYTF.

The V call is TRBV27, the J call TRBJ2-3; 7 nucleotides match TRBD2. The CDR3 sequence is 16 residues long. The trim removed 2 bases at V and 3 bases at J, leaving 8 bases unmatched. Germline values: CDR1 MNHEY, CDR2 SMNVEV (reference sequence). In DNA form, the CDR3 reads TGTGCCAGCAGTTTAGGCGGCGGGAGTTTAACAGATACGCAGTATTTT. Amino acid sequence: CASSLGGGSLTDTQYF.

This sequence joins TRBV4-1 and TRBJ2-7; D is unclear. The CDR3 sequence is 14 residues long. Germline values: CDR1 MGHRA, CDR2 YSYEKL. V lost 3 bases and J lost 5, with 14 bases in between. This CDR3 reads CASSHPWTTNEQYF. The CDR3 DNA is TGCGCCAGCAGCCACCCCTGGACCACTAACGAGCAGTACTTC.

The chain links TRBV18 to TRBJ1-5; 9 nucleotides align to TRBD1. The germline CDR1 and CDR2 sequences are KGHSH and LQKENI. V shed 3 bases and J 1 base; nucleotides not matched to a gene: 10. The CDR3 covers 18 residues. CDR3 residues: CASSPGTGLRGSNQPQHF. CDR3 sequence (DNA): TGTGCCAGCTCACCCGGGACAGGGTTGCGGGGGAGCAATCAGCCCCAGCATTTT.

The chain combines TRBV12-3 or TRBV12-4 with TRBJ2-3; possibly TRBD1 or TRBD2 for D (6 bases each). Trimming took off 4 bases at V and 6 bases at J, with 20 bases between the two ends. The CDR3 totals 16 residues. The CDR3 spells CASSSGTSSGADTQYF. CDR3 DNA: TGTGCCAGCAGTTCCGGGACTTCGTCGGGGGCCGATACGCAGTATTTT.

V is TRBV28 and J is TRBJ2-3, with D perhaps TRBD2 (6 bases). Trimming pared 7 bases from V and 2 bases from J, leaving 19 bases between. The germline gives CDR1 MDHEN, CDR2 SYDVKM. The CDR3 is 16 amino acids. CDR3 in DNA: TGTGCCAGCACCCCCTTGGGGGGAGAGGACACAGATACGCAGTATTTT. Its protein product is CASTPLGGEDTDTQYF.

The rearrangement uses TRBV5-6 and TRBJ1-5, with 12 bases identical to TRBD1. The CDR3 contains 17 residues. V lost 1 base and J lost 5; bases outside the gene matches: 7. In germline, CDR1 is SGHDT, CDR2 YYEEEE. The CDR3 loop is CASSLRGTGGAHQPQHF. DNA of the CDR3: TGTGCCAGCAGCTTGCGTGGGACAGGGGGCGCCCATCAGCCCCAGCATTTT. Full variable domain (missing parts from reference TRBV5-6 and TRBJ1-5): DAGVTQSPTHLIKTRGQQVTLRCSPKSGHDTVSWYQQALGQGPQFIFQYYEEEERQRGNFPDRFSGHQFPNYSSELNVNALLLGDSALYLCASSLRGTGGAHQPQHFGDGTRLSIL.

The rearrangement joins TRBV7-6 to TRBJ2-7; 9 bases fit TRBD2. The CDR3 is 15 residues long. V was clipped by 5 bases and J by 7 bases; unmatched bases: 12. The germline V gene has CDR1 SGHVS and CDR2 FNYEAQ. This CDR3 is CASSPRLAAAWEQYF. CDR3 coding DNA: TGTGCCAGCAGCCCACGACTAGCGGCAGCGTGGGAGCAGTACTTC.

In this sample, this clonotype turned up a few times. The CDR3 loop reads CASSLVGDGELFF. CDR3 nucleotide sequence: TGTGCCAGCAGCTTGGTGGGGGACGGGGAGCTGTTTTTT. The chain employs TRBV5-4 and TRBJ2-2; the D call may be TRBD1 or TRBD2 (5 bases each). CDR1 and CDR2 from the germline V gene are SGHNT and YYREEE (reference sequence). V dropped 0 bases and J dropped 7 bases, with 7 bases sitting between them. The CDR3 sequence is 13 residues long.

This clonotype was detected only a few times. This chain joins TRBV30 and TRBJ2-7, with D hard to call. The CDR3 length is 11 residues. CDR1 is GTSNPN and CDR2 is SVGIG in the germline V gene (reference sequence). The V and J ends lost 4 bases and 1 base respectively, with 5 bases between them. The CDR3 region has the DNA TGTGCCTGGACAGGATCCTACGAGCAGTACTTC. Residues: CAWTGSYEQYF. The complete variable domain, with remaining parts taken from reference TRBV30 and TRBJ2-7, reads SQTIHQWPATLVQPVGSPLSLECTVEGTSNPNLYWYRQAAGRGLQLLFYSVGIGQISSEVPQNLSASRPQDRQFILSSKKLLLSDSGFYLCAWTGSYEQYFGPGTRLTVT.

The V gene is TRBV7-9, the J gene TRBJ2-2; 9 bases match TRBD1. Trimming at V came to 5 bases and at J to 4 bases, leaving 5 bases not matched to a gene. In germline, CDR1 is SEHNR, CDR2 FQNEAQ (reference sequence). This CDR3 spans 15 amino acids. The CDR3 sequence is CASSRGQGATGELFF. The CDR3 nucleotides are TGTGCCAGCAGCAGGGGACAGGGAGCCACCGGGGAGCTGTTTTTT.

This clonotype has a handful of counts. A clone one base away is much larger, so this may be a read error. The CDR3 protein is CASRPQANYGYTF. In nucleotides, the CDR3 is TGTGCCAGCAGACCACAAGCTAACTATGGCTACACCTTC. V usage is TRBV2 and J usage is TRBJ1-2; D remains unclear. V was trimmed by 6 bases and J by 0 bases, leaving 8 bases between them. This CDR3 comprises 13 residues. Germline CDR1 reads SNHLY; CDR2 reads FYNNEI.

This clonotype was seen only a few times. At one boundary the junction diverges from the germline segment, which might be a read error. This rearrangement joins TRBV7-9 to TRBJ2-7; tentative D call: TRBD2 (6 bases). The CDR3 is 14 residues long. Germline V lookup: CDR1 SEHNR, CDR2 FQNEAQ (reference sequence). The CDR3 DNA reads TGTGCCAGCAGCTTAGACCGGGACTCCGACGAGCAGTACTTC. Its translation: CASSLDRDSDEQYF.

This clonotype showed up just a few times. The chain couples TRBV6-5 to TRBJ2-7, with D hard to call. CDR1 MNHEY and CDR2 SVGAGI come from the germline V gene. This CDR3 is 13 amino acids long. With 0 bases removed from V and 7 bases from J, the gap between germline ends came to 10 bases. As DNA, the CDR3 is TGTGCCAGCAGTTACTCTTCGCGCTGGGAGCAGTACTTC. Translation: CASSYSSRWEQYF.